This T cell receptor (beta chain) was sequenced for a study of chemoradiotherapy in HPV16-positive cancers. Whole-study results and caveats: For HPV16-positive patients, expanding HPV-responsive T cells associated with longer recurrence-free survival. Candidate HPV-specific clones and E7-related TCR motifs grew in tumor during treatment. Only two HPV16-positive patients supplied the functional HPV-specificity definition.

Trimming stripped 1 base from V and 4 bases from J, with 6 bases between. The CDR3 runs 13 residues. Germline V gives CDR1 SGHDT, CDR2 YYEEEE. Data came from immunoSEQ multiplex PCR; TCRdb stores just in-frame clones and leaves some out. The profile shows over a thousand clones, more than 70% of them singletons. Over chemoradiotherapy, repertoires were sampled more than once. This clone was recorded once. Its antigen is unknown. Sample: tumor tissue, taken from a patient who underwent chemoradiotherapy. The chain carries TRBV5-6 and TRBJ1-5; no clear D gene. The clonotype comes from a human donor with HPV-associated anogenital cancer. CDR3 sequence: CASSLSGNQPQHF. The CDR3 DNA follows: TGTGCCAGCAGCTTGTCCGGGAATCAGCCCCAGCATTTT.